The 5 T cell receptor beta chains presented below share a single source sample, sequenced in a study of blood T cell repertoires in COVID-19. The table came from immunoSEQ multiplex PCR; TCRdb's copy has only in-frame clones and leaves some out. The sample consists of some 140,000 clones, approximately 85% of them appearing once. The sample was peripheral blood. The receptor set was obtained from a human donor in a cohort sampled during active COVID-19.

The chain has TRBV24-1 and TRBJ1-1, with 7 bases identical to TRBD1. The junction had 7 bases not matched to a gene; V was cut back by 0 bases and J by 10 bases. CDR1 is KGHDR and CDR2 is SFDVKD in the germline V gene. This CDR3 region has 14 residues. The CDR3 DNA sequence: TGTGCCACCAGTGATTTGAGAGACAGGACAGGAGCTTTCTTT. It yields the protein CATSDLRDRTGAFF.

The V call is TRBV6-5, the J call TRBJ1-2; D is uncertain. Germline lookup yields CDR1 MNHEY and CDR2 SVGAGI. The length of the CDR3 is 12 residues. V lost 2 bases and J lost 7, with 8 bases in between. Here the CDR3 reads CASSYAGGGYTF. The DNA of the CDR3 is TGTGCCAGCAGTTACGCGGGAGGTGGCTACACCTTC.

This clone was observed a single time. The chain recombines TRBV6-4 with TRBJ1-1; D possibly corresponds to TRBD1 (6 bases). The CDR3 contains 14 residues. The V gene lost 7 bases and the J gene lost 10 bases, with 22 bases spanning the gap. CDR1 is MRHNA, CDR2 SNTAGT, per germline. The CDR3 protein is CASKTEDSSFRAFF. CDR3 sequence (DNA): TGTGCCAGCAAAACGGAGGACAGCTCGTTTCGAGCTTTCTTT.

The V call is TRBV3-1 (or the pseudogene TRBV3-2), the J call TRBJ1-2; D is possibly TRBD1 (6 bases). Germline V gene sequence: CDR1 LGHDT, CDR2 YNNKEL (reference sequence). Trimming took off 4 bases at V and 6 bases at J, with 15 bases between the two ends. CDR3 length: 14 residues. The CDR3 loop reads CASSPRGGLDGYTF. CDR3 DNA sequence: TGTGCCAGCAGCCCCCGCGGGGGGCTGGATGGCTACACCTTC.

The J gene is TRBJ2-1, the V gene TRBV2, with D possibly matching TRBD2 (5 bases). V was pared by 7 bases and J by 3 bases, with 16 bases between. Per germline, CDR1 SNHLY and CDR2 FYNNEI. CDR3 length: 15 amino acids. The CDR3 DNA reads as TGTGCCAGCACCCTACTCCGAGGGAACTACAATGAGCAGTTCTTC. Translating gives CASTLLRGNYNEQFF. Together with reference TRBV2 and TRBJ2-1, the CDR3 gives the full variable domain: EPEVTQTPSHQVTQMGQEVILRCVPISNHLYFYWYRQILGQKVEFLVSFYNNEISEKSEIFDDQFSVERPDGSNFTLKIRSTKLEDSAMYFCASTLLRGNYNEQFFGPGTRLTVL.